This TCR beta chain emerged from a study of shared clonotypes between healthy human individuals. Study-wide results and limits: Shared clonotypes across all four donors exceeded non-shared ones in generation probability.

This clone was found a few times. Its antigen is unknown. Free of recent acute infections or vaccinations, the donors were healthy HIV-negative adults. Sequencing used immunoSEQ multiplex PCR; TCRdb keeps in-frame clones, though not all of them. The sample records under 850,000 clones, 55% to 75% being singletons. The receptor's source is a woman aged 25 to 39 in good health. The source material was memory CD4+ T cells sorted from blood. The subset: CD45RA-negative fraction.

The CDR3 region is CASRAGTRFHNEQFF. The CDR3, as DNA: TGTGCCAGCAGAGCCGGGACTAGATTTCACAATGAGCAGTTCTTC. The chain recombines TRBV6-1 with TRBJ2-1; TRBD2 matches 8 bases. Germline values: CDR1 MNHNS, CDR2 SASEGT. The J segment lost 5 bases and the V segment lost 6 bases, leaving 9 bases of the junction unmatched. The CDR3 runs to 15 residues.